Listed here is a single T cell receptor beta chain. Trimming removed 0 bases from V and 4 bases from J; junction bases left unmatched: 7. The germline gives CDR1 SGHRS, CDR2 YFSETQ. This CDR3 is built from 16 residues. Some clones are missing from TCRdb's copy, which holds only in-frame ones; the method was immunoSEQ multiplex PCR. The sample includes around 600,000 clones, more than 95% of them seen just once. These data originate in a study of shared clonotypes between healthy human individuals. A CD45RA+ naive subset and a CD45RA-negative memory subset were split from CD4+ cells. Input material: naive CD4+ T cells sorted from blood. Subset described: CD45RA+ positively selected. The receptor comes from a woman in her thirties in good health. The chain is built from TRBV5-1 and TRBJ2-7, with TRBD1 matching 10 bases. The CDR3 loop reads CASSLEGTGVIYEQYF. The CDR3 DNA is TGCGCCAGCAGCTTGGAAGGGACAGGGGTAATTTACGAGCAGTACTTC.